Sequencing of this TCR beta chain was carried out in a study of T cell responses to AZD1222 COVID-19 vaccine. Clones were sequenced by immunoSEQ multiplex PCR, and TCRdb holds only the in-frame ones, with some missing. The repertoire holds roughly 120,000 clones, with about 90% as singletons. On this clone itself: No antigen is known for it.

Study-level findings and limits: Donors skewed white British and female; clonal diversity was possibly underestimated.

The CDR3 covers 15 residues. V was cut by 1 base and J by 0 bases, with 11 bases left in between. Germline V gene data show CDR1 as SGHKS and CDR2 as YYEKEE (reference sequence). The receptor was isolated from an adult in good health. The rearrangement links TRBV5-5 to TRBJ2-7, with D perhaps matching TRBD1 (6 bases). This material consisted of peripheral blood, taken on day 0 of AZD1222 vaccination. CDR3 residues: CASSLSRDTSYEQYF. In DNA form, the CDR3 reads TGTGCCAGCAGCTTGTCCCGGGACACCTCCTACGAGCAGTACTTC.